This T cell receptor (beta chain) was sequenced in a study of beta chain features in type 1 diabetes. Study observations and caveats: Any HLA effect on TCRB rearrangement was left unresolved by small sub-analyses. Moderate but significant shortening of TCRB CDR3s was recorded in all four CD4+ subsets from Type 1 diabetes patients. For patients, the naive, central memory and Treg TCRB repertoires appeared more alike than for healthy donors.

The investigators reverse transcribed all of the isolated RNA, so they sequenced expressed TCRB transcripts. Clones were read by immunoSEQ multiplex PCR, and TCRdb kept only the in-frame ones, dropping some. The table lists 250,000 to 350,000 clones, about 13% of them singletons. This clone turned up a few times. Its specificity is not known. CDR3 length: 14 residues. Germline V CDR1 and CDR2: LNHDA, SQIVND (reference sequence). V was shortened by 5 bases and J by 3 bases, with 13 bases between the two germline ends. It was one heparinised blood draw, averaging about 0.12 L, that each donor gave. Each of the sorted populations had a purity greater than 98%.

The genes are TRBV19 and TRBJ1-1; maybe TRBD1 (6 bases). The sequence derives from a young man with type 1 diabetes. The sequenced sample consisted of naive CD4+ T cells from blood. CDR3 DNA sequence: TGTGCCAGTAGTTCCACAGGGTGGGACACTGAAGCTTTCTTT. This codes for CASSSTGWDTEAFF.